These 18 T cell receptor beta chains came from one sample sequenced in a study of molecular identifiers for immune sequencing clone quantification. MiXCR, run by TCRdb on the PCR reads, gives a single entry per CDR3 protein. Here the sample spans fewer than 350,000 distinct CDR3 sequences, around 21% being singletons. Sequencing was carried out using naive CD8+ T cells from blood, with Jurkat cell RNA spiked in. As for subset: FACS-sorted CD8+CD4-CCR7+CD45RA+ naive T cells. Receptors were obtained from a human donor in good health. Some libraries in this study had Jurkat cell RNA spiked in.

This clonotype has ten or more counts. V gene TRBV20-1 combines with J gene TRBJ2-2; D is ambiguous. The germline V and J ends were trimmed by 0 bases and 1 base, with 9 bases remaining between them. Germline V gene data show CDR1 as DFQATT and CDR2 as SNEGSKA (reference sequence). CDR3 length: 15 amino acids. The CDR3 sequence: CSAREDGRNTGELFF. CDR3 nucleotide sequence: TGCAGTGCTAGAGAGGACGGAAGGAACACCGGGGAGCTGTTTTTT.

As regards this clonotype: An end of the junction differs from the germline gene, which may be a read error. V is TRBV6-2 or TRBV6-3 and J is TRBJ2-7, with 8 bases matching TRBD1. CDR3 length equals 16 residues. Germline V gives CDR1 MNHEY, CDR2 SVGEGT. CDR3 DNA: TGTGCCTGCAGGTCCAGGACAGGGCCAAACTCCTACGAGCAGTACTTC. Its translation is CACRSRTGPNSYEQYF.

This clonotype was seen many times. This chain connects TRBV6-5 to TRBJ2-1, with no clear D. V lost 10 bases and J 7 bases, leaving 11 bases between the germline ends. The CDR3 totals 11 residues. CDR1 is MNHEY and CDR2 is SVGAGI in the germline V gene. CDR3 protein: CATGKWNEQFF. In DNA form, the CDR3 reads TGTGCCACCGGAAAATGGAATGAGCAGTTCTTC.

V gene TRBV18 combines with J gene TRBJ2-6; D perhaps matches TRBD2 (6 bases). Germline V gene sequence: CDR1 KGHSH, CDR2 LQKENI. Trimming took off 2 bases at V and 0 bases at J, with 20 bases between the two ends. The CDR3 totals 20 residues. The CDR3 protein is CASSPMEIRDSLSGANVLTF. The CDR3 bases are TGTGCCAGCTCACCAATGGAAATCCGGGACTCTCTCTCTGGGGCCAACGTCCTGACTTTC.

This clonotype was picked up many times. The chain is built from TRBV19 and TRBJ2-7; TRBD1 agrees at 8 bases. The CDR3 has 13 amino acids. V dropped 4 bases and J dropped 5; count of bases not matched to a gene: 4. The V gene's germline CDR1 is LNHDA and CDR2 SQIVND (reference sequence). The CDR3 loop is CASSRTGLDEQYF. In nucleotides, the CDR3 is TGTGCCAGTAGTAGGACAGGGTTGGACGAGCAGTACTTC. The full variable domain, with the rest looked up from reference TRBV19 and TRBJ2-7, is DGGITQSPKYLFRKEGQNVTLSCEQNLNHDAMYWYRQDPGQGLRLIYYSQIVNDFQKGDIAEGYSVSREKKESFPLTVTSAQKNPTAFYLCASSRTGLDEQYFGPGTRLTVT.

In the case of this clonotype: Given a much more abundant clone one base away, this may be a read error. The V call is TRBV7-9, the J call TRBJ1-5; D may be TRBD1 (6 bases). Germline V CDR1 and CDR2: SEHNR, FQNEAQ (reference sequence). The CDR3 extends over 14 amino acids. The CDR3 protein is CASSLGGGRQPQNF. The CDR3 coding sequence is TGTGCCAGCAGCTTAGGGGGGGGCAGGCAGCCCCAGAATTTT.

This clonotype has at least ten counts. This chain joins TRBV7-9 and TRBJ1-5, with 7 bases aligning to TRBD1. The ends lost 4 bases at V and 4 bases at J; junction bases unmatched: 10. This CDR3 has 16 amino acids. Germline V CDR1 and CDR2: SEHNR, FQNEAQ (reference sequence). CDR3 bases: TGTGCCAGCAGCTGGGGACAGCCTGGTGGGAATCAGCCCCAGCATTTT. The encoded protein is CASSWGQPGGNQPQHF.

The chain recombines TRBV13 with TRBJ2-5, with 11 nucleotides matching TRBD1. Looked up from germline, CDR1 is PRHDT and CDR2 is FYEKMQ (reference sequence). The V gene end was trimmed by 5 bases and the J gene end by 7 bases; junction bases not matched to a gene: 9. The CDR3 contains 15 residues. For the CDR3, the DNA is TGTGCCAGCAGCGGCGCCGGGACAGGGGGATGGACCCAGTACTTC. It codes for CASSGAGTGGWTQYF.

This clonotype was picked up many times. The chain combines TRBV11-2 with TRBJ2-5; D is ambiguous. From germline, CDR1 is SGHAT and CDR2 FQNNGV. The CDR3 contains 14 residues. V lost 2 bases and J lost 0, with 7 bases in between. This chain's CDR3 is CASSLMGYQETQYF. The CDR3, as DNA: TGTGCCAGCAGCTTAATGGGGTACCAAGAGACCCAGTACTTC.

A remark on this clonotype: Possible read error: a much larger clone is one base away. CDR3 amino acids: CVSSDRDSSNTGELFF. The CDR3 DNA is TGTGTCAGCAGCGACCGGGACAGCTCGAACACCGGGGAGCTGTTTTTT. The genes are TRBV7-9 and TRBJ2-2; 7 bases line up with TRBD1. This CDR3 region has 16 residues. Germline V gene data show CDR1 as SEHNR and CDR2 as FQNEAQ (reference sequence). Looking up the rest from reference TRBV7-9 and TRBJ2-2 gives the full variable domain: DTGVSQNPRHKITKRGQNVTFRCDPISEHNRLYWYRQTLGQGPEFLTYFQNEAQLEKSRLLSDRFSAERPKGSFSTLEIQRTEQGDSAMYLCVSSDRDSSNTGELFFGEGSRLTVL.

In its sample, this clonotype was seen many times. J is TRBJ2-7 and V is TRBV6-5; tentatively, D is TRBD2 (6 bases). V was trimmed by 0 bases and J by 7 bases, leaving 13 bases between them. The germline gives CDR1 MNHEY, CDR2 SVGAGI. This CDR3 is built from 14 residues. The CDR3 DNA reads TGTGCCAGCAGTTACTCGATACGGGGGTGGGAGCAGTACTTC. Protein sequence: CASSYSIRGWEQYF.

This clonotype occurred many times. The rearrangement uses TRBV7-3 and TRBJ2-2; D is unresolved. CDR3 size: 13 residues. V was cut by 2 bases and J by 7 bases, with 8 bases left in between. Looked up from germline, CDR1 is SGHTA and CDR2 is FQGTGA. CDR3: CASSLRVGGELFF. The CDR3 coding sequence is TGTGCCAGCAGCTTACGGGTTGGCGGGGAGCTGTTTTTT.

This clonotype was observed at least ten times. The CDR3 here is CASSLPLKEPDTQYF. The CDR3 coding sequence is TGTGCCAGCAGCTTGCCTCTCAAGGAGCCAGATACGCAGTATTTT. The chain employs TRBV5-5 and TRBJ2-3; D gene uncertain. This CDR3 is 15 amino acids long. The ends were cut back, 1 base at V and 4 bases at J, with 13 bases in the middle. Germline V lookup: CDR1 SGHKS, CDR2 YYEKEE (reference sequence).

Comment on this clonotype: A much more abundant neighbour one base away suggests this may be a read error. Likely a read error: the CDR3 ends without its conserved phenylalanine or tryptophan. The CDR3 DNA reads TGTGCCAGCAGACTGACAGGGGGCACTGAAGCTTTCTCT. Amino acid sequence: CASRLTGGTEAFS. This chain uses TRBV5-6 with TRBJ1-1; TRBD1 aligns across 9 bases. Germline loops: CDR1 SGHDT, CDR2 YYEEEE. With V trimmed by 5 bases and J by 4 bases, 3 bases remained unmatched. The CDR3 runs to 13 residues.

Worth noting for this clonotype: One base away lies a much larger clone, so this may be a sequencing read error. Since no conserved phenylalanine or tryptophan closes the CDR3, a read error is the likely cause. This rearrangement joins TRBV20-1 to TRBJ2-7, with 7 bases identical to TRBD1. Germline assignment: CDR1 DFQATT and CDR2 SNEGSKA (reference sequence). The CDR3 spans 13 residues. V shed 4 bases and J 2 bases; nucleotides not matched to a gene: 5. CDR3 DNA sequence: TGCAGTGCTATACCCGGGACAGCCTACGAGCAGTACCTC. Translation gives CSAIPGTAYEQYL.

This clonotype was seen at least ten times. The gene calls are TRBV15 and TRBJ2-3, with D tentatively TRBD1 or TRBD2 (6 bases each). Germline-derived CDR1 and CDR2 are LNHNV and YYDKDF (reference sequence). Trimming took off 9 bases at V and 4 bases at J, with 20 bases between the two ends. The CDR3 runs to 15 residues. The CDR3 is CATALEGGSADTQYF. The CDR3 nucleotides read TGTGCCACAGCCCTGGAGGGGGGCAGCGCAGATACGCAGTATTTT.

Comments on this clonotype: A much larger clone differs from this one at a single base, so this may be a read error. The gene calls are TRBV5-5 and TRBJ1-5, with 8 bases identical to TRBD1. Germline CDR1 is SGHKS and CDR2 is YYEKEE (reference sequence). The CDR3 contains 16 residues. The V and J ends lost 0 bases and 6 bases, in that order; junction bases with no gene match: 8. The CDR3 DNA reads as TGTGCCAGCAGCTTGGCGGACAGGGCAATAGGTCAGCCCCAGCATTTT. It encodes CASSLADRAIGQPQHF.

This clonotype was observed a handful of times. The chain recombines TRBV29-1 with TRBJ2-5; TRBD2 aligns across 8 bases. CDR1 is SQVTM, CDR2 ANQGSEA, per germline. The CDR3 has 14 residues. Trimming cost V 5 bases and J 5 bases; bases outside gene matches: 10. Here the CDR3 DNA reads TGCAGCGTTAACTTAGCGGGGATGGGTGAGACCCAGTACTTC. Its translation: CSVNLAGMGETQYF.